The 28 T cell receptor beta chains below all came from one sample that was sequenced in a study of blood T cell repertoires in COVID-19. Some clones are missing from TCRdb's copy, which holds only in-frame ones; the method was immunoSEQ multiplex PCR. The sample contains 100,000 or so clones, approximately 84% of which appear only once. Sequenced material: peripheral blood. These receptors came from a woman in her sixties with acute or convalescent COVID-19.

The J gene is TRBJ1-2, the V gene TRBV6-4, with a possible D match to TRBD1 (6 bases). CDR3 length: 15 residues. V gave up 2 bases and J gave up 7 bases, with 17 bases separating them. The germline CDR1 and CDR2 sequences are MRHNA and SNTAGT. The DNA for the CDR3 is TGTGCCAGCAGTGACGGGGGCCGGGACCGCCCTGGCTACACCTTC. It encodes CASSDGGRDRPGYTF.

V is TRBV18 and J is TRBJ1-2; 9 bases match TRBD1. This CDR3 comprises 16 residues. Trimming removed 0 bases from V and 6 bases from J; junction bases left unmatched: 8. Germline CDR1 KGHSH, CDR2 LQKENI. The CDR3 region has the DNA TGTGCCAGCTCACCACCCACACAGGGGGCTAAAGATGGCTACACCTTC. Its translation is CASSPPTQGAKDGYTF.

The J gene is TRBJ1-2, the V gene TRBV4-2; possible D gene TRBD1, 5 bases. Trimming removed 2 bases at V and 4 bases at J, with 17 bases between. The CDR3 length is 16 residues. The germline V gene encodes CDR1 LGHNA and CDR2 YNFKEQ. As DNA, the CDR3 is TGTGCCAGCAGCCAATCCACTTCGGGGGAGGGCTATGGCTACACCTTC. This gives the protein CASSQSTSGEGYGYTF.

The chain carries TRBV4-1 and TRBJ1-1; D uncertain. Germline assignment: CDR1 MGHRA and CDR2 YSYEKL. CDR3 size: 15 residues. Trimming shortened V by 5 bases and J by 1 base, and 14 bases separated the two germline ends. The CDR3 DNA is TGCGCCAGCAGCTTACGAGCCGCGGAGAACACTGAAGCTTTCTTT. Protein product: CASSLRAAENTEAFF.

J is TRBJ1-1 and V is TRBV30; no reliable D call. CDR3 length: 11 residues. The V and J ends lost 2 bases and 3 bases respectively, with 4 bases between them. The germline gives CDR1 GTSNPN, CDR2 SVGIG (reference sequence). DNA of the CDR3: TGTGCCTGGAGTACGGACACTGAAGCTTTCTTT. Its protein is CAWSTDTEAFF.

J is TRBJ1-2 and V is TRBV27; 7 bases fit TRBD1. V was clipped by 5 bases and J by 8 bases; unmatched bases: 17. Germline V gives CDR1 MNHEY, CDR2 SMNVEV (reference sequence). This CDR3 is 16 amino acids long. The CDR3 nucleotides read TGTGCCAGCAGTAGGGCAGGGGGATCGGGGACTTTAGGCTACACCTTC. Translating it yields CASSRAGGSGTLGYTF.

This chain connects TRBV7-2 to TRBJ2-3; 12 nucleotides match TRBD2. The CDR3 loop spans 15 amino acids. Trimming at V came to 3 bases and at J to 8 bases, leaving 6 bases not matched to a gene. Germline V CDR1 and CDR2: SGHTA, FQGNSA. The CDR3, as DNA: TGTGCCAGCAGCTTCACTAGCGGGGGGCCGGTTACGCAGTATTTT. Its protein product is CASSFTSGGPVTQYF.

V is TRBV7-2 and J is TRBJ2-7; the D gene is possibly TRBD2 (6 bases). This CDR3 contains 15 residues. Germline values: CDR1 SGHTA, CDR2 FQGNSA. Trimming removed 1 base from V and 5 bases from J, with 15 bases in between. CDR3 residues: CASSLVGGEVDEQYF. CDR3 in DNA: TGTGCCAGCAGCTTAGTCGGCGGGGAGGTCGACGAGCAGTACTTC. Combining the CDR3 with reference TRBV7-2 and TRBJ2-7 gives the whole variable domain GAGVSQSPSNKVTEKGKDVELRCDPISGHTALYWYRQSLGQGLEFLIYFQGNSAPDKSGLPSDRFSAERTGGSVSTLTIQRTQQEDSAVYLCASSLVGGEVDEQYFGPGTRLTVT.

The rearrangement joins TRBV5-4 to TRBJ2-1, with a possible D match to TRBD2 (6 bases). Germline V gene data show CDR1 as SGHNT and CDR2 as YYREEE (reference sequence). The V gene lost 3 bases and the J gene lost 4 bases, with 14 bases spanning the gap. There are 15 residues in the CDR3. DNA for the CDR3: TGTGCCAGCAGCTCCCAACGGGGGACTTACAATGAGCAGTTCTTC. The encoded protein is CASSSQRGTYNEQFF.

The chain recombines TRBV24-1 with TRBJ2-1; D is unresolved. Germline values: CDR1 KGHDR, CDR2 SFDVKD. The CDR3 contains 17 residues. The V end was cut by 3 bases, the J end by 6 bases, with 20 bases between. The chain's CDR3 is CATSDIPRRQVSNEQFF. The CDR3 DNA reads as TGTGCCACCAGTGATATTCCCCGTCGGCAGGTCAGCAATGAGCAGTTCTTC.

The chain couples TRBV7-2 to TRBJ1-2; TRBD1 might be the D (5 bases). This CDR3 is 12 amino acids long. V lost 1 base, J lost 11 bases, and 11 bases lay in between. The germline V gene has CDR1 SGHTA and CDR2 FQGNSA. DNA of the CDR3: TGTGCCAGCAGCTTAGATTCGGGGGGATACACCTTC. This translates into CASSLDSGGYTF.

Details on this clone: This same CDR3 is encoded by further DNA sequences in the sample. The V call is TRBV18, the J call TRBJ2-7; the D is unclear. In germline, CDR1 is KGHSH, CDR2 LQKENI. CDR3 length: 12 amino acids. V was cut by 2 bases and J by 3 bases, with 5 bases left in between. The DNA of the CDR3 is TGTGCCAGCTCACCATCCAGCTACGAGCAGTACTTC. The encoded protein is CASSPSSYEQYF.

This chain connects TRBV4-1 to TRBJ2-7; 7 bases are a match to TRBD2. V lost 1 base to trimming and J lost 7 bases; unmatched junction nucleotides: 4. Looked up from germline, CDR1 is MGHRA and CDR2 is YSYEKL. The CDR3 is made up of 13 amino acids. The CDR3 region is CASSQGWGGEQYF. Here the CDR3 DNA reads TGCGCCAGCAGCCAAGGGTGGGGGGGTGAGCAGTACTTC.

The rearrangement uses TRBV19 and TRBJ1-2; 7 bases align to TRBD1. In germline, CDR1 is LNHDA, CDR2 SQIVND (reference sequence). V shed 4 bases, J shed 4 bases, and the junction held 12 bases outside the gene matches. The CDR3 consists of 16 residues. CDR3 DNA sequence: TGTGCCAGTAGTACCCGACCGGGACAGAACCTCTATGGCTACACCTTC. This encodes CASSTRPGQNLYGYTF.

V is TRBV28 and J is TRBJ1-2, with D possibly being TRBD1 (5 bases). CDR1 and CDR2 (germline): MDHEN, SYDVKM. This CDR3 has 14 residues. Trimming pared 1 base from V and 3 bases from J, leaving 9 bases between. In DNA, the CDR3 is TGTGCCAGCAGTTTATCAGGGTTGGACTATGGCTACACCTTC. Protein product: CASSLSGLDYGYTF.

The chain uses TRBV27 and TRBJ1-5, with D unclear. Germline CDR1 is MNHEY and CDR2 is SMNVEV (reference sequence). This CDR3 region has 14 residues. The V gene lost 2 bases and the J gene lost 2 bases, with 7 bases spanning the gap. CDR3 loop: CASSLQSGNQPQHF. CDR3 coding DNA: TGTGCCAGCAGTTTACAGTCCGGCAATCAGCCCCAGCATTTT.

This clone was detected only once. This chain joins TRBV7-2 and TRBJ1-1; D ambiguous. Trimming took off 5 bases at V and 5 bases at J, with 6 bases between the two ends. Germline V gene sequence: CDR1 SGHTA, CDR2 FQGNSA. The CDR3 totals 11 residues. CDR3 protein: CASSAGTEAFF. CDR3 coding DNA: TGTGCCAGCAGCGCCGGGACTGAAGCTTTCTTT.

The rearrangement joins TRBV10-3 to TRBJ1-2; D might be TRBD1 (5 bases). Trimming removed 2 bases at V and 2 bases at J, with 9 bases between. The CDR3 consists of 14 residues. Germline assignment: CDR1 ENHRY and CDR2 SYGVKD. DNA for the CDR3: TGTGCCATCAGTGAGGACCCAGGGAACTATGGCTACACCTTC. As protein: CAISEDPGNYGYTF.

CDR3: CASSHPLSGGTYNEQFF. The CDR3 DNA reads TGTGCCAGCAGCCACCCCCTCAGCGGGGGAACCTACAATGAGCAGTTCTTC. This chain links TRBV28 with TRBJ2-1, with TRBD2 matching over 8 bases. J was trimmed by 2 bases and V by 6 bases; bases with no gene match: 12. Germline CDR1 MDHEN, CDR2 SYDVKM. This CDR3 is built from 17 residues. The full variable domain, completed using reference TRBV28 and TRBJ2-1, is DVKVTQSSRYLVKRTGEKVFLECVQDMDHENMFWYRQDPGLGLRLIYFSYDVKMKEKGDIPEGYSVSREKKERFSLILESASTNQTSMYLCASSHPLSGGTYNEQFFGPGTRLTVL.

This CDR3 is CSVGLSGGGTDTQYF. The CDR3 nucleotides are TGCAGCGTAGGGCTTAGCGGGGGAGGAACAGATACGCAGTATTTT. The rearrangement joins TRBV29-1 to TRBJ2-3; 9 bases map to TRBD2. Losses at the gene ends were 6 bases for V and 3 bases for J; bases not matched to a gene: 10. Per the germline V gene, CDR1 is SQVTM and CDR2 is ANQGSEA. The CDR3 totals 15 residues.

Only one count was recorded for this clone. This chain connects TRBV28 to TRBJ2-4; 8 nucleotides line up with TRBD1. Germline values: CDR1 MDHEN, CDR2 SYDVKM. The CDR3 extends over 17 amino acids. The J segment lost 0 bases and the V segment lost 6 bases, leaving 10 bases of the junction unmatched. CDR3: CASSPFGQGKAKNIQYF. The CDR3 DNA follows: TGTGCCAGCAGCCCTTTCGGACAGGGCAAAGCCAAAAACATTCAGTACTTC.

Only one count was recorded for this clone. This chain links TRBV6-5 with TRBJ1-4; D ambiguous. The CDR3 loop spans 15 amino acids. V was cut by 0 bases and J by 1 base, with 6 bases left in between. Per the germline V gene, CDR1 is MNHEY and CDR2 is SVGAGI. CDR3 DNA: TGTGCCAGCAGTTACTCTCCGGGAACTAATGAAAAACTGTTTTTT. It specifies CASSYSPGTNEKLFF.

J is TRBJ1-3 and V is TRBV6-6; weak D call: TRBD1 (5 bases). Trimming removed 0 bases from V and 4 bases from J, with 10 bases in between. Germline CDR1 and CDR2: MNHNY and SVGAGI (reference sequence). The CDR3 consists of 15 residues. The CDR3 sequence is CASSYSAGLGNTIYF. The CDR3 region has the DNA TGTGCCAGCAGTTACTCGGCAGGGTTAGGAAACACCATATATTTT.

The V gene is TRBV25-1, the J gene TRBJ1-2, with 8 nucleotides matching TRBD1. This CDR3 is 12 amino acids long. Germline V gives CDR1 MGHDK, CDR2 SYGVNS. Germline trimming cut 7 bases from V and 7 bases from J; bases unmatched to any gene: 5. CDR3: CASTGGVGGYTF. The CDR3 bases are TGTGCCAGCACAGGGGGCGTCGGTGGCTACACCTTC.

V is TRBV5-4 and J is TRBJ1-6; perhaps TRBD1 as D (5 bases). V shed 0 bases and J shed 10 bases, with 17 bases lying between them. Looked up from germline, CDR1 is SGHNT and CDR2 is YYREEE (reference sequence). The length of the CDR3 is 16 residues. Here the CDR3 DNA reads TGTGCCAGCAGCTTGGCGGTCGGGGGGGTTCTCTCACCCCTCCACTTT. Translating it yields CASSLAVGGVLSPLHF.

The chain joins TRBV11-1 to TRBJ1-6; D not resolved. V lost 1 base and J 7 bases, leaving 11 bases between the germline ends. CDR1 SGHAT and CDR2 FQDESV come from the germline V gene (reference sequence). The CDR3 totals 15 residues. In DNA, the CDR3 is TGTGCCAGCAGCTTAGACCCAGCGGGGAATTCACCCCTCCACTTT. It is translated as CASSLDPAGNSPLHF. The variable domain in full, with the rest retrieved from reference TRBV11-1 and TRBJ1-6, is EAEVAQSPRYKITEKSQAVAFWCDPISGHATLYWYRQILGQGPELLVQFQDESVVDDSQLPKDRFSAERLKGVDSTLKIQPAELGDSAMYLCASSLDPAGNSPLHFGNGTRLTVT.

The chain is built from TRBV2 and TRBJ2-5, with 14 bases lining up with TRBD2. Looked up from germline, CDR1 is SNHLY and CDR2 is FYNNEI. This CDR3 region has 17 residues. The V gene end was trimmed by 6 bases and the J gene end by 0 bases; junction bases not matched to a gene: 6. The CDR3 DNA sequence: TGTGCCAGCAGGAGGACTAGCGGGGGGTTGTACCAAGAGACCCAGTACTTC. It codes for CASRRTSGGLYQETQYF. Looking up the rest from reference TRBV2 and TRBJ2-5 gives the full variable domain: EPEVTQTPSHQVTQMGQEVILRCVPISNHLYFYWYRQILGQKVEFLVSFYNNEISEKSEIFDDQFSVERPDGSNFTLKIRSTKLEDSAMYFCASRRTSGGLYQETQYFGPGTRLLVL.

This clone occurred a few times. The CDR3 coding sequence is TGTGCCAGCAGCTTAGTGGGAGACACAGATACGCAGTATTTT. This translates into CASSLVGDTDTQYF. J is TRBJ2-3 and V is TRBV11-3, with D tentatively TRBD2 (5 bases). The CDR3 totals 14 residues. Germline lookup yields CDR1 SGHNT and CDR2 YENEEA. V shed 1 base and J shed 2 bases, with 7 bases lying between them. Full variable domain (remainder filled in from reference TRBV11-3 and TRBJ2-3): EAGVVQSPRYKIIEKKQPVAFWCNPISGHNTLYWYLQNLGQGPELLIRYENEEAVDDSQLPKDRFSAERLKGVDSTLKIQPAELGDSAVYLCASSLVGDTDTQYFGPGTRLTVL.